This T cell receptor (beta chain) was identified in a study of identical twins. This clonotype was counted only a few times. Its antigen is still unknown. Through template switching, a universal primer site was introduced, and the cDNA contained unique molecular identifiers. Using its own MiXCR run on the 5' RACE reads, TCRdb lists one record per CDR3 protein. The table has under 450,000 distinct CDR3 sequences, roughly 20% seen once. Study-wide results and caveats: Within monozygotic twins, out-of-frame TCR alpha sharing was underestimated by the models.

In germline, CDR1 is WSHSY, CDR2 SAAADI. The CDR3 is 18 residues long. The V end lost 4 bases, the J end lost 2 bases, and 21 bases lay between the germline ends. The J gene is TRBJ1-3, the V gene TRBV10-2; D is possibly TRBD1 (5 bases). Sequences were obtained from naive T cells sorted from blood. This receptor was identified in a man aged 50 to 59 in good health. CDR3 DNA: TGCGCCAGCAGTGGGGGCCCTTCGGCAGCTCTCCCTGGAAACACCATATATTTT. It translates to CASSGGPSAALPGNTIYF.